The T cell receptor (beta chain) under discussion was sequenced for a study of T cells in Graves' hyperthyroidism and ophthalmopathy. This clonotype has ten or more counts. There were TCR beta CDR3 regions amplified from RNA transcripts. During a first-round RT-PCR of the TCR CDR3, the HTBI primer set was used. Using its own MiXCR run on the multiplex PCR reads, TCRdb lists one record per CDR3 protein. The sample carries some 270,000 distinct CDR3 sequences, roughly 15% recorded once. CDR1 is SGHAT, CDR2 FQNNGV, per germline. The CDR3 runs to 14 residues. V lost 3 bases to trimming and J lost 5 bases, with 13 bases between them. A lack of ophthalmopathy progression within 18 months defined stable Graves' hyperthyroidism. Clinical symptoms, serum thyroxine and TRAb, thyroid ultrasound and orbital computed tomography were used for the diagnoses.

This receptor was taken from a middle-aged woman with Graves' hyperthyroidism. This rearrangement joins TRBV11-2 to TRBJ1-1; D uncertain. Sequences were obtained from blood. The CDR3 protein is CASSLEGRGTEAFF. DNA for the CDR3: TGTGCCAGCAGCTTGGAGGGCCGGGGTACTGAAGCTTTCTTT.